Each of the 3 T cell receptor beta chains below was sequenced from the same sample in a study of early T cells in non-severe SARS-CoV-2 infection. TCRdb re-derived calls from the 5' RACE reads in MiXCR, one entry per CDR3 protein. The data show about 79,000 distinct CDR3 sequences, 10% to 12% seen once. Source material: whole blood. The source of these receptors is an adult who was a healthcare worker with PCR-confirmed SARS-CoV-2 infection or an uninfected control (not recorded which).

In its sample, this clonotype was seen many times. The rearrangement uses TRBV6-5 and TRBJ2-3; D not resolved. The germline V gene encodes CDR1 MNHEY and CDR2 SVGAGI. Trimming left V 0 bases short and J 2 bases short, with 9 bases between. The CDR3 loop spans 15 amino acids. CDR3: CASSYSGSPTDTQYF. The CDR3 bases are TGTGCCAGCAGTTACTCTGGTAGCCCCACAGATACGCAGTATTTT.

This clonotype was recorded only once. Written as DNA, the CDR3 is TGCAGTGCTAGCCGGGAGGGGACACAAGAGACCCAGTACTTC. It yields the protein CSASREGTQETQYF. This sequence joins TRBV20-1 and TRBJ2-5, with 8 bases lining up with TRBD2. This CDR3 is 14 amino acids long. Germline CDR1 is DFQATT and CDR2 is SNEGSKA (reference sequence). V lost 3 bases and J lost 2; bases outside the gene matches: 5.

V usage is TRBV18 and J usage is TRBJ2-7; perhaps TRBD1 as D (5 bases). Trimming left V 3 bases short and J 6 bases short, with 18 bases between. Germline CDR1 is KGHSH and CDR2 is LQKENI. There are 15 residues in the CDR3. DNA of the CDR3: TGTGCCAGCTCACCGCTTCGAAGGGGATCTGGCGAGCAGTACTTC. This codes for CASSPLRRGSGEQYF. The full variable domain, in which reference TRBV18 and TRBJ2-7 provide the parts outside the CDR3, is NAGVMQNPRHLVRRRGQEARLRCSPMKGHSHVYWYRQLPEEGLKFMVYLQKENIIDESGMPKERFSAEFPKEGPSILRIQQVVRGDSAAYFCASSPLRRGSGEQYFGPGTRLTVT.